A selection of T cell receptor beta chains follows, all from one sample in a study of blood T cell repertoires in COVID-19. Profiled with immunoSEQ multiplex PCR; TCRdb holds only in-frame clones, not every one. Among about 270,000 clones, about nine tenths were seen once, and the ten largest hold 1.5% to 2%. The specimen sequenced was peripheral blood. These receptor sequences come from a woman aged 55-69 years who had recovered from COVID-19. Both conserved end residues are part of each CDR3. A D gene is named only where the DNA matches it firmly. Only part of the rows carry a size: once, few, many, or a class if the clone is expanded.

J	V	length	size	D	CDR3	DNA
TRBJ2-6	TRBV19	15	NA	NA	CASSIYGSGANVLTF	TGTGCCAGTAGTATTTATGGGAGTGGGGCCAACGTCCTGACTTTC
TRBJ2-3	TRBV7-3	14	NA	NA	CASSLRPAVDTQYF	TGTGCCAGCAGCTTACGTCCAGCGGTAGATACGCAGTATTTT
TRBJ1-5	TRBV6-5	15	NA	NA	CASVATQVSNQPQHF	TGTGCCAGCGTAGCCACACAGGTTAGCAATCAGCCCCAGCATTTT
TRBJ2-5	TRBV7-2	16	NA	NA	CASSPVTSRSQETQYF	TGTGCCAGCAGCCCAGTGACTAGTAGGTCCCAAGAGACCCAGTACTTC
TRBJ1-1	TRBV7-9	11	NA	NA	CASSSGQEAFF	TGTGCCAGCAGCTCCGGACAGGAAGCTTTCTTT
TRBJ1-4	TRBV19	13	NA	NA	CASSDTTGEKLFF	TGTGCCAGTTCGGACACGACGGGTGAAAAACTGTTTTTT
TRBJ1-6	TRBV7-9	12	NA	NA	CASSLEQLPLHF	TGTGCCAGCAGCTTAGAACAGCTTCCCCTCCACTTT
TRBJ1-6	TRBV15	13	NA	NA	CATSDTSDSPLHF	TGTGCCACCAGCGACACTTCCGATTCACCCCTCCACTTT
TRBJ1-5	TRBV6-5	15	few	TRBD1	CASRRQGGSNQPQHF	TGTGCCAGCAGACGACAGGGGGGGAGCAATCAGCCCCAGCATTTT
TRBJ2-5	TRBV11-2	13	NA	NA	CASSGLTQETQYF	TGTGCCAGCAGCGGACTCACCCAAGAGACCCAGTACTTC
TRBJ1-5	TRBV7-9	15	NA	TRBD1	CASSVGTGGTQPQHF	TGTGCCAGCAGCGTGGGGACAGGGGGTACTCAACCCCAGCATTTT
TRBJ2-1	TRBV28	14	NA	TRBD2	CASSLAGGHYEQFF	TGTGCCAGCAGTTTAGCGGGGGGCCACTATGAGCAGTTCTTC
TRBJ1-3	TRBV29-1	16	NA	NA	CSVAHPGRHSGNTIYF	TGCAGCGTTGCTCATCCAGGGCGCCACTCTGGAAACACCATATATTTT
TRBJ2-1	TRBV11-2	16	NA	TRBD2	CASSLEGGGHYNEQFF	TGTGCCAGCAGCTTAGAGGGCGGGGGGCATTACAATGAGCAGTTCTTC
TRBJ2-2	TRBV7-3	14	NA	NA	CASSAPGATGELFF	TGTGCCAGCAGCGCTCCGGGTGCCACCGGGGAGCTGTTTTTT
TRBJ1-1	TRBV27	15	many	TRBD1	CASSLRLDRGAEAFF	TGTGCCAGCAGTTTACGTCTGGACAGGGGCGCTGAAGCTTTCTTT
TRBJ1-5	TRBV2	14	NA	NA	CASRGGLSNQPQHF	TGTGCCAGCCGGGGAGGTCTTAGCAATCAGCCCCAGCATTTT
TRBJ1-1	TRBV3-1/TRBV3-2	15	NA	NA	CASSQRSTGRTEAFF	TGTGCCAGCAGCCAACGAAGCACAGGGCGGACTGAAGCTTTCTTT
TRBJ2-7	TRBV7-9	16	NA	NA	CASSPNGFLGPYEQYF	TGTGCCAGCAGCCCGAACGGATTCCTGGGGCCCTACGAGCAGTACTTC
TRBJ2-7	TRBV20-1	11	NA	NA	CSAFPVKSQYF	TGCAGTGCTTTCCCAGTAAAATCGCAGTACTTC
TRBJ1-2	TRBV25-1	14	few	TRBD1	CASSAHTGAYGYTF	TGTGCCAGCAGTGCGCATACAGGGGCCTATGGCTACACCTTC
TRBJ2-1	TRBV19	16	NA	NA	CASSGGRLRAYNEQFF	TGTGCCAGTTCCGGGGGGCGCCTTCGCGCCTACAATGAGCAGTTCTTC
TRBJ2-3	TRBV7-2	16	once	TRBD2	CASSLGASGGENTQYF	TGTGCCAGCAGCTTAGGGGCTAGCGGGGGGGAAAATACGCAGTATTTT
TRBJ1-6	TRBV19	15	NA	TRBD1	CASSQEGADYSPLHF	TGTGCCAGTAGCCAAGAGGGGGCAGATTATTCACCCCTCCACTTT
TRBJ1-2	TRBV6-5	15	NA	NA	CASTHEDGFNYGYTF	TGTGCCAGCACTCACGAGGATGGTTTTAACTATGGCTACACCTTC
TRBJ2-3	TRBV28	11	NA	NA	CASRGGSTQYF	TGTGCCAGCAGGGGGGGTAGTACGCAGTATTTT
TRBJ1-3	TRBV5-1	15	once	NA	CASSLEGHSGNTIYF	TGCGCCAGCAGCTTGGAGGGACACTCTGGAAACACCATATATTTT
TRBJ1-1	TRBV3-1/TRBV3-2	14	NA	NA	CASSLELGADEAFF	TGTGCCAGCAGCTTAGAACTGGGGGCCGATGAAGCTTTCTTT
TRBJ1-5	TRBV10-3	15	once	NA	CAIGPSGTPNQPQHF	TGTGCCATCGGGCCTAGCGGGACCCCCAATCAGCCCCAGCATTTT
TRBJ2-5	TRBV5-4	16	NA	TRBD2	CASSRGLAGVEETQYF	TGTGCCAGCAGTCGCGGACTAGCGGGGGTGGAGGAGACCCAGTACTTC
TRBJ2-5	TRBV20-1	14	NA	TRBD1	CSASRDSLRETQYF	TGCAGTGCTAGTCGGGACAGTCTGCGAGAGACCCAGTACTTC
TRBJ2-2	TRBV18	15	NA	NA	CASSPRQGGSGELFF	TGTGCCAGCTCACCACGCCAGGGGGGATCCGGGGAGCTGTTTTTT
TRBJ2-1	TRBV6-6	14	NA	TRBD1	CASSYTTGSNEQFF	TGTGCCAGCAGTTACACGACAGGGTCCAATGAGCAGTTCTTC
TRBJ1-3	TRBV5-4	15	NA	TRBD1	CASSWMTGSGNTIYF	TGTGCCAGCAGCTGGATGACAGGGTCCGGAAACACCATATATTTT
TRBJ2-6	TRBV9	15	once	NA	CASSSRSSGANVLTF	TGTGCCAGCAGTTCGCGTAGCTCTGGGGCCAACGTCCTGACTTTC
TRBJ1-2	TRBV3-1/TRBV3-2	11	NA	NA	CASSQELARAF	TGTGCCAGCAGCCAGGAGCTAGCTCGCGCCTTC
TRBJ1-2	TRBV7-9	11	NA	NA	CASFSNYGYTF	TGTGCCAGCTTCTCGAACTATGGCTACACCTTC
TRBJ1-1	TRBV19	15	NA	NA	CASSSGQTYNTEAFF	TGTGCCAGTAGTTCTGGTCAGACTTATAACACTGAAGCTTTCTTT
TRBJ1-2	TRBV28	17	once	NA	CASSFSGSLGASRGYTF	TGTGCCAGCAGTTTTTCCGGGTCGCTGGGGGCGAGTAGGGGCTACACCTTC